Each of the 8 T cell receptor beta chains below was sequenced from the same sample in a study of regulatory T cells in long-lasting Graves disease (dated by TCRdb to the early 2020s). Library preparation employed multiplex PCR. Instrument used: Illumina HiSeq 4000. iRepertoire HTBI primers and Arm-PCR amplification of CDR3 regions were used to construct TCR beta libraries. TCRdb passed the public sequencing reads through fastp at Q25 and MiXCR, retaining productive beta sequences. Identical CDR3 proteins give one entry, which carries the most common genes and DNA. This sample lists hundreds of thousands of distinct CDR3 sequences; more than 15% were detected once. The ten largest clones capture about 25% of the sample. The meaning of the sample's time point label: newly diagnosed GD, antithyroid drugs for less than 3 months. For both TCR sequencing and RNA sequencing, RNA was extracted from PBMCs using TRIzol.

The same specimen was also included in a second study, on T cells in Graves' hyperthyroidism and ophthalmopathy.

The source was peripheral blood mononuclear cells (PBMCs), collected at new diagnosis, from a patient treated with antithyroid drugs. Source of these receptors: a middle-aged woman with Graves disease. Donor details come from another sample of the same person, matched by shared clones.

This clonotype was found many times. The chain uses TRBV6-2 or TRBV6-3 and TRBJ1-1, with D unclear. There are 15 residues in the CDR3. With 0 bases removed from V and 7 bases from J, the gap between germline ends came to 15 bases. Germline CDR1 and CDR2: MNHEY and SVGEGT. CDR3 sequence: CASSYSRATVVEAFF. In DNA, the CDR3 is TGTGCCAGCAGTTACTCGAGGGCCACAGTGGTTGAAGCTTTCTTT.

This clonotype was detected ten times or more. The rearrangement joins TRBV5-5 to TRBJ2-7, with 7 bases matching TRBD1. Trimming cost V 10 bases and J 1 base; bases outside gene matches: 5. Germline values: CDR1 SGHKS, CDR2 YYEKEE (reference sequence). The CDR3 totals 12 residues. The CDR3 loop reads CAVGDSSYEQYF. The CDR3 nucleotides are TGTGCCGTTGGGGACAGTTCCTACGAGCAGTACTTC.

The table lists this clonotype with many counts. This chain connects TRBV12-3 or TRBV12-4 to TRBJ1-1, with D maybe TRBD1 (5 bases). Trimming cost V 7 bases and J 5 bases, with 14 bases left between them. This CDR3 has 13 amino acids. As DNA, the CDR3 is TGTGCCAGCACCGACGACAGAAGGACTGAAGCTTTCTTT. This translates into CASTDDRRTEAFF.

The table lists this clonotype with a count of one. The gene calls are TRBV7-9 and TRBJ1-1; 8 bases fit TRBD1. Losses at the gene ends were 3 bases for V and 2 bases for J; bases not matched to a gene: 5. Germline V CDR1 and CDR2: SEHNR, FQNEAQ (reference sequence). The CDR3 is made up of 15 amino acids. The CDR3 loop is CASSFWTGSNTEAFF. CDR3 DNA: TGTGCCAGCAGCTTTTGGACAGGGAGTAACACTGAAGCTTTCTTT.

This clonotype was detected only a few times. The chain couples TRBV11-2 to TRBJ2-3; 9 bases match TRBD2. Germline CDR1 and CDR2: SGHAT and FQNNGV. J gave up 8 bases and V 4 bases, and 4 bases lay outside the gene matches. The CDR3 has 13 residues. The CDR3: CASSSPSGVTQYF. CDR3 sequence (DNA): TGTGCCAGCAGCTCCCCTAGCGGGGTTACGCAGTATTTT.

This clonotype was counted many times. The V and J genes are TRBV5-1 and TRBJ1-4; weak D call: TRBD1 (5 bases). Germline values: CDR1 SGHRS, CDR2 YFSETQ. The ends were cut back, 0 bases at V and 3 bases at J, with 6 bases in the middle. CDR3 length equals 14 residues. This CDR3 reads CASSLGGANEKLFF. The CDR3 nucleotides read TGCGCCAGCAGCTTGGGGGGGGCTAATGAAAAACTGTTTTTT.

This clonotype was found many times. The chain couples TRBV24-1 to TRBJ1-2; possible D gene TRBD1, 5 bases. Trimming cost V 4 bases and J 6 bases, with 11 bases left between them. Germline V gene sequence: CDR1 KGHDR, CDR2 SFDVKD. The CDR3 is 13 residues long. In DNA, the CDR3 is TGTGCCACCAGTGAAAGTGGGACGAATGGCTACACCTTC. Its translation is CATSESGTNGYTF.

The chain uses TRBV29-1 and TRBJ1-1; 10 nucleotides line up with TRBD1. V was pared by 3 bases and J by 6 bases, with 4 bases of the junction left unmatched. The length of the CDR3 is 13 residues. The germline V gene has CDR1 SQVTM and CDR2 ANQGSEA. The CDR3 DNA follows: TGCAGCGTTGACGCGGGACAGGGGTCTGAAGCTTTCTTT. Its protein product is CSVDAGQGSEAFF. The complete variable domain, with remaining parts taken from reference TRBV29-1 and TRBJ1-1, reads SAVISQKPSRDICQRGTSLTIQCQVDSQVTMMFWYRQQPGQSLTLIATANQGSEATYESGFVIDKFPISRPNLTFSTLTVSNMSPEDSSIYLCSVDAGQGSEAFFGQGTRLTVV.